These 27 T cell receptor beta chains came from one sample sequenced in a study of blood T cell repertoires in COVID-19. Generated by immunoSEQ multiplex PCR, the TCRdb table keeps only in-frame clones and is missing some. The sample holds about 280,000 clones, about four fifths seen once. Sequencing was performed on PBMCs or T cells enriched from blood (not recorded which). The origin of the receptors is a man between 40 and 49 years old who had been exposed to COVID-19.

The genes are TRBV27 and TRBJ2-5; 9 bases fit TRBD2. The germline CDR1 and CDR2 sequences are MNHEY and SMNVEV (reference sequence). J gave up 5 bases and V 0 bases, and 13 bases lay outside the gene matches. CDR3 length: 18 residues. CDR3 protein: CASSLSGGVASGTETQYF. The CDR3 DNA sequence: TGTGCCAGCAGTTTATCGGGAGGGGTGGCTAGCGGGACGGAGACCCAGTACTTC.

This chain connects TRBV11-2 to TRBJ2-3, with D possibly being TRBD2 (6 bases). This CDR3 comprises 13 residues. The ends were cut back, 3 bases at V and 6 bases at J, with 10 bases in the middle. CDR1 and CDR2 from the germline V gene are SGHAT and FQNNGV. CDR3 region: CASSFGGGDTQYF. CDR3 nucleotide sequence: TGTGCCAGCAGCTTCGGGGGAGGCGATACGCAGTATTTT.

This clone appeared once. The V and J genes are TRBV6-5 and TRBJ1-5; maybe TRBD1 (6 bases). Germline V gene data show CDR1 as MNHEY and CDR2 as SVGAGI. Trimming pared 7 bases from V and 3 bases from J, leaving 16 bases between. The CDR3 consists of 15 residues. The CDR3 sequence is CASTRGDTDNQPQHF. CDR3 in DNA: TGTGCCAGCACCCGAGGGGACACAGACAATCAGCCCCAGCATTTT.

The chain uses TRBV10-1 and TRBJ1-1; TRBD1 matches at 7 bases. The V and J ends lost 6 bases and 0 bases, in that order; junction bases with no gene match: 4. This CDR3 comprises 14 residues. Germline lookup yields CDR1 WNHNN and CDR2 SYGVQD (reference sequence). CDR3: CASSAGQLNTEAFF. In nucleotides, the CDR3 is TGCGCCAGCAGCGCGGGACAGTTGAACACTGAAGCTTTCTTT.

V and J are TRBV29-1 and TRBJ2-3; 10 bases are a match to TRBD2. Germline V CDR1 and CDR2: SQVTM, ANQGSEA. The V segment lost 3 bases and the J segment 1 base; nucleotides outside the gene matches: 1. The CDR3 has 14 residues. CDR3 residues: CSVDGTSGTDTQYF. DNA for the CDR3: TGCAGCGTTGACGGGACTAGCGGCACAGATACGCAGTATTTT.

V and J are TRBV6-5 and TRBJ2-1; TRBD2 agrees at 8 bases. The V gene's germline CDR1 is MNHEY and CDR2 SVGAGI. This CDR3 comprises 14 residues. V was pared by 5 bases and J by 2 bases, with 2 bases of the junction left unmatched. The CDR3 DNA is TGTGCCAGCAGTCCGGGAGGGCCCTACAATGAGCAGTTCTTC. Residues: CASSPGGPYNEQFF.

This clone was seen more than once but under ten times. V and J are TRBV27 and TRBJ1-5; no clear D. From germline, CDR1 is MNHEY and CDR2 SMNVEV (reference sequence). CDR3 size: 15 residues. With 5 bases removed from V and 3 bases from J, the gap between germline ends came to 14 bases. Here the CDR3 reads CASSAIHRINQPQHF. CDR3 DNA: TGTGCCAGCAGTGCTATTCACAGAATCAATCAGCCCCAGCATTTT.

The J gene is TRBJ1-1, the V gene TRBV12-5; TRBD1 might be the D (5 bases). Trimming took 0 bases from V and 7 from J, leaving 12 bases between them. The CDR3 loop spans 14 amino acids. CDR1 and CDR2 from the germline V gene are LGHNT and FRNRAP. The CDR3 coding sequence is TGTGCTAGTGGTTTGGTACCTACAGGCCTTGAAGCTTTCTTT. Translating gives CASGLVPTGLEAFF. The variable domain in full, with the rest retrieved from reference TRBV12-5 and TRBJ1-1, is DARVTQTPRHKVTEMGQEVTMRCQPILGHNTVFWYRQTMMQGLELLAYFRNRAPLDDSGMPKDRFSAEMPDATLATLKIQPSEPRDSAVYFCASGLVPTGLEAFFGQGTRLTVV.

CDR3 in amino acids: CAIIPGQGERNTEAFF. CDR3 DNA sequence: TGTGCCATCATTCCGGGACAGGGCGAAAGGAACACTGAAGCTTTCTTT. The gene calls are TRBV10-3 and TRBJ1-1, with TRBD1 matching 9 bases. The germline V gene encodes CDR1 ENHRY and CDR2 SYGVKD. V shed 7 bases, J shed 1 base, and the junction held 10 bases outside the gene matches. The length of the CDR3 is 16 residues.

The chain recombines TRBV5-1 with TRBJ1-2; D is perhaps TRBD1 (5 bases). CDR3 length: 14 residues. Germline-derived CDR1 and CDR2 are SGHRS and YFSETQ. V was pared by 2 bases and J by 3 bases, with 11 bases between. CDR3 protein: CASSFRGSDYGYTF. CDR3 nucleotide sequence: TGCGCCAGCAGCTTCCGGGGGTCGGACTATGGCTACACCTTC.

V and J are TRBV5-1 and TRBJ1-1, with 8 bases aligning to TRBD1. Trimming removed 2 bases from V and 5 bases from J; junction bases left unmatched: 5. This CDR3 is 14 amino acids long. The V gene's germline CDR1 is SGHRS and CDR2 YFSETQ. The CDR3: CASSLQGEGTEAFF. DNA of the CDR3: TGCGCCAGCAGCTTACAGGGGGAGGGAACTGAAGCTTTCTTT.

The V gene is TRBV19, the J gene TRBJ2-3, with D perhaps matching TRBD2 (7 bases). The V and J ends lost 6 bases and 5 bases respectively, with 15 bases between them. The CDR3 extends over 14 amino acids. CDR1 and CDR2 from the germline V gene are LNHDA and SQIVND (reference sequence). The CDR3 region is CASRRGGQVDTQYF. DNA of the CDR3: TGTGCCAGTAGGAGGGGGGGGCAGGTAGATACGCAGTATTTT.

This clone was recorded once. V is TRBV7-3 and J is TRBJ1-1, with a weak D call TRBD1 (6 bases). Trimming cost V 7 bases and J 3 bases, with 15 bases left between them. Germline loops: CDR1 SGHTA, CDR2 FQGTGA. The CDR3 covers 14 residues. This chain's CDR3 is CASKTRGFDTEAFF. The CDR3 bases are TGTGCCAGCAAGACCAGGGGTTTTGACACTGAAGCTTTCTTT.

The chain recombines TRBV5-1 with TRBJ1-2; TRBD1 aligns across 9 bases. The trim removed 4 bases at V and 7 bases at J, leaving 8 bases unmatched. This CDR3 has 14 residues. Germline loops: CDR1 SGHRS, CDR2 YFSETQ. The CDR3 DNA follows: TGCGCCAGCAGCCCAGGACAGGGGACAAGTGGCTACACCTTC. This sequence encodes CASSPGQGTSGYTF.

The chain links TRBV19 to TRBJ2-2, with a tentative D call TRBD1 (5 bases). The V and J ends lost 4 bases and 6 bases respectively, with 15 bases between them. CDR3 length: 15 residues. Germline-derived CDR1 and CDR2 are LNHDA and SQIVND (reference sequence). CDR3 in amino acids: CASSSWTRGAGELFF. CDR3 nucleotide sequence: TGTGCCAGTAGTAGTTGGACAAGAGGTGCCGGGGAGCTGTTTTTT.

The genes are TRBV3-1 (or the pseudogene TRBV3-2) and TRBJ2-7, with a weak D call TRBD2 (6 bases). In germline, CDR1 is LGHDT, CDR2 YNNKEL (reference sequence). Trimming pared 5 bases from V and 2 bases from J, leaving 19 bases between. The CDR3 loop spans 16 amino acids. CDR3 amino acids: CASSSEGETRTYEQYF. CDR3 sequence (DNA): TGTGCCAGCAGCTCGGAAGGGGAGACTAGAACCTACGAGCAGTACTTC.

The V gene is TRBV19, the J gene TRBJ1-2; 7 nucleotides agree with TRBD1. With V trimmed by 5 bases and J by 7 bases, 10 bases remained unmatched. Germline lookup yields CDR1 LNHDA and CDR2 SQIVND (reference sequence). The CDR3 is made up of 14 amino acids. In DNA form, the CDR3 reads TGTGCCAGTAGTCCCGGGACAGTATCTGCTGGCTACACCTTC. Its protein is CASSPGTVSAGYTF.

Turning to this clone: Distinct nucleotide sequences in the sample also encode this CDR3. This chain joins TRBV7-3 and TRBJ1-1; TRBD1 is a possible D gene (6 bases). The V end was cut by 5 bases, the J end by 2 bases, with 9 bases between. CDR1 is SGHTA, CDR2 FQGTGA, per germline. There are 13 residues in the CDR3. This chain's CDR3 is CASSPQGNTEAFF. The DNA of the CDR3 is TGTGCCAGCAGCCCACAGGGCAACACTGAAGCTTTCTTT.

V usage is TRBV29-1 and J usage is TRBJ2-1; the match to TRBD2 covers 8 bases. The V and J ends lost 4 bases and 10 bases, in that order; junction bases with no gene match: 9. The CDR3 is made up of 13 amino acids. CDR1 SQVTM and CDR2 ANQGSEA come from the germline V gene. CDR3 amino acids: CSVVGDTSGEQFF. For the CDR3, the DNA is TGCAGCGTTGTAGGGGATACTAGCGGCGAGCAGTTCTTC.

This clone was counted a single time. The chain links TRBV5-4 to TRBJ2-7, with 8 bases lining up with TRBD2. Losses at the gene ends were 0 bases for V and 6 bases for J; bases not matched to a gene: 11. The CDR3 is 16 residues long. In germline, CDR1 is SGHNT, CDR2 YYREEE (reference sequence). CDR3 sequence: CASSLGGLAGGSEQYF. The CDR3 nucleotides read TGTGCCAGCAGCTTGGGAGGGCTAGCGGGCGGGTCCGAGCAGTACTTC.

The chain employs TRBV30 and TRBJ1-6; 8 bases match TRBD1. Unmatched junction bases numbered 7, after V lost 8 bases and J lost 7 bases. CDR1 GTSNPN and CDR2 SVGIG come from the germline V gene (reference sequence). The length of the CDR3 is 13 residues. The CDR3: CAHQGAENSPLHF. CDR3 in DNA: TGTGCCCATCAGGGGGCGGAGAATTCACCCCTCCACTTT.

CDR3 sequence: CASSTGGNEQFF. CDR3 in DNA: TGCGCCAGCAGTACGGGGGGGAATGAGCAGTTCTTC. This chain connects TRBV5-1 to TRBJ2-1; the match to TRBD2 covers 8 bases. This CDR3 spans 12 amino acids. V lost 5 bases, J lost 7 bases, and 2 bases stayed unmatched. CDR1 SGHRS and CDR2 YFSETQ come from the germline V gene.

J is TRBJ2-1 and V is TRBV5-8; D is perhaps TRBD2 (6 bases). V lost 0 bases and J lost 6, with 13 bases in between. Germline loops: CDR1 SGHTS, CDR2 YDEGEE. CDR3 size: 15 residues. The CDR3: CASSLGGPEGNEQFF. The CDR3 DNA reads TGTGCCAGCAGCTTGGGGGGCCCGGAGGGCAATGAGCAGTTCTTC.

This chain links TRBV11-2 with TRBJ2-2, with 10 bases identical to TRBD1. CDR1 is SGHAT and CDR2 is FQNNGV in the germline V gene. V lost 5 bases, J lost 4 bases, and 7 bases stayed unmatched. The CDR3 loop spans 16 amino acids. CDR3 protein: CASSLWRTGGTGELFF. As DNA, the CDR3 is TGTGCCAGCAGCCTATGGAGGACAGGGGGCACCGGGGAGCTGTTTTTT.

In its sample, this clone was seen a few times. CDR3 in amino acids: CASSLGTGGGYEQYF. Here the CDR3 DNA reads TGCGCCAGCAGCTTAGGGACAGGGGGAGGCTACGAGCAGTACTTC. The chain employs TRBV5-1 and TRBJ2-7; 11 bases fit TRBD1. Germline V gene lookup returns CDR1 SGHRS and CDR2 YFSETQ. The trim removed 2 bases at V and 3 bases at J, leaving 4 bases unmatched. The CDR3 contains 15 residues.

The rearrangement links TRBV11-2 to TRBJ1-4, with 7 bases lining up with TRBD1. This CDR3 has 16 residues. Germline V gene data show CDR1 as SGHAT and CDR2 as FQNNGV. The V gene end was trimmed by 5 bases and the J gene end by 4 bases; junction bases not matched to a gene: 10. In DNA, the CDR3 is TGTGCCAGCAGCCCGGGACAGTCTTTAAGTAATGAAAAACTGTTTTTT. Amino acid sequence: CASSPGQSLSNEKLFF.

This chain uses TRBV19 with TRBJ2-7; 10 nucleotides line up with TRBD2. The J segment lost 4 bases and the V segment lost 3 bases, leaving 6 bases of the junction unmatched. This CDR3 spans 15 amino acids. CDR1 and CDR2 from the germline V gene are LNHDA and SQIVND (reference sequence). In DNA, the CDR3 is TGTGCCAGTAGTATGACAGCGGGAGGGCTTTACGAGCAGTACTTC. Translating gives CASSMTAGGLYEQYF.